This TCR beta chain was profiled in a study of blood T cell repertoires in COVID-19. Study details: Acute and convalescent COVID-19 samples came from the United States, Italy and Spain. PBMCs, B-cell-depleted T cells, or T cells provided the cDNA or gDNA that made up the material.

The data were produced by immunoSEQ multiplex PCR, yet TCRdb's version contains in-frame clones alone and is incomplete. The data show some 170,000 clones, around 83% seen once. CDR3 length: 13 residues. Trimming pared 1 base from V and 1 base from J, leaving 7 bases between. Germline-derived CDR1 and CDR2 are GTSNPN and SVGIG (reference sequence). Ages ranged from roughly 18 to 100 years, with residence in under 25 US areas. Before being deemed recovered, Cohort 3 donors had two negative PCRs, clearance, or symptom resolution. The TCR originated in a man between 50 and 59 years old who had recovered from COVID-19. Sequenced: PBMCs or T cells enriched from blood (not recorded which). V is TRBV30 and J is TRBJ1-1; tentatively, D is TRBD1 (5 bases). The CDR3 reads CAWSATANTEAFF. The CDR3 DNA sequence: TGTGCCTGGAGTGCGACAGCGAACACTGAAGCTTTCTTT.